The next 25 T cell receptor beta chains were all read from a single sample in a study of shared clonotypes between healthy human individuals (dated by TCRdb to 2018 to 2020). Libraries were constructed by the immunoSEQ multiplex PCR assay. Sourced from immuneACCESS, this table was stored by TCRdb with only in-frame sequences that have V and J called. A share of the clones is absent; for the studies checked, an unresolved V gene accounts for under half, and the remainder has no known explanation. The sample table holds about 2 million clones, of which roughly 95% were seen once. 1% to 1.3% of the sample goes to the ten largest clones. CD8 naive samples were CD45RO-negative cells positively selected for CCR7, giving a CD45RA+CCR7+ population that excluded TemRA cells. The sequencing sample was made of naive CD8+ T cells sorted from blood. The sample's cell subset or site, from its label and the paper: CD45RA+CCR7+. The receptors here all came from a man between 18 and 29 years old in good health.

The rearrangement links TRBV7-8 to TRBJ2-1; the D gene is possibly TRBD1 (5 bases). Per germline, CDR1 SGHVS and CDR2 FQNEAQ. V gave up 0 bases and J gave up 1 base, with 10 bases separating them. The CDR3 has 16 residues. CDR3 sequence (DNA): TGTGCCAGCAGCTTAGCGCCAGGGATGTCCTACAATGAGCAGTTCTTC. Its protein product is CASSLAPGMSYNEQFF.

The chain has TRBV7-9 and TRBJ2-5; TRBD2 matches 9 bases. Germline V lookup: CDR1 SEHNR, CDR2 FQNEAQ (reference sequence). The V gene end was trimmed by 5 bases and the J gene end by 4 bases; junction bases not matched to a gene: 11. The CDR3 covers 16 residues. This chain's CDR3 is CASSPQTGLAPETQYF. As DNA, the CDR3 is TGTGCCAGCAGCCCCCAGACAGGACTAGCGCCAGAGACCCAGTACTTC.

The chain links TRBV7-6 to TRBJ2-1; tentatively, D is TRBD1 (6 bases). The CDR3 covers 11 residues. With 4 bases removed from V and 16 bases from J, the gap between germline ends came to 14 bases. Germline V gene lookup returns CDR1 SGHVS and CDR2 FNYEAQ. The CDR3 sequence is CASSSDRNTFF. CDR3 coding DNA: TGTGCCAGCAGCTCGGACAGAAATACCTTCTTC. Full variable domain (rest looked up from reference TRBV7-6 and TRBJ2-1): GAGVSQSPRYKVTKRGQDVALRCDPISGHVSLYWYRQALGQGPEFLTYFNYEAQQDKSGLPNDRFSAERPEGSISTLTIQRTEQRDSAMYRCASSSDRNTFFGPGTRLTVL.

The V gene is TRBV15, the J gene TRBJ1-2; D not resolved. This CDR3 region has 15 residues. The germline gives CDR1 LNHNV, CDR2 YYDKDF (reference sequence). V shed 3 bases and J shed 6 bases, with 17 bases lying between them. The CDR3 protein is CATSRFRRENNGYTF. CDR3 nucleotide sequence: TGTGCCACCAGCAGGTTTCGTCGAGAGAATAATGGCTACACCTTC.

V usage is TRBV9 and J usage is TRBJ2-1; D is possibly TRBD2 (7 bases). Germline loops: CDR1 SGDLS, CDR2 YYNGEE. The CDR3 length is 12 residues. V was pared by 7 bases and J by 8 bases, with 13 bases between. The CDR3 nucleotides read TGTGCCAGCTCGGGGGGCGCGGATGAGCAGTTCTTC. It encodes CASSGGADEQFF.

J is TRBJ1-5 and V is TRBV10-3; D uncertain. The V and J ends lost 10 bases and 0 bases respectively, with 22 bases between them. CDR3 length: 17 residues. Looked up from germline, CDR1 is ENHRY and CDR2 is SYGVKD. The CDR3 loop is CATNSRAPEYSNQPQHF. In DNA, the CDR3 is TGTGCCACTAACTCAAGGGCCCCGGAATATAGCAATCAGCCCCAGCATTTT.

In DNA form, the CDR3 reads TGCAGCGTTGAAAGGGGGACAGGGGCCAATGAGCAGTTCTTC. As protein: CSVERGTGANEQFF. This chain connects TRBV29-1 to TRBJ2-1; 10 bases are shared with TRBD1. V was clipped by 2 bases and J by 6 bases; unmatched bases: 4. CDR1 SQVTM and CDR2 ANQGSEA come from the germline V gene. This CDR3 contains 14 residues.

With regard to this clone: Other DNA sequences from this sample encode an identical CDR3 as well. The CDR3 is CASSVGSSGSYEQYF. The CDR3 coding sequence is TGTGCCAGCAGCGTAGGGTCTAGCGGCTCCTACGAGCAGTACTTC. The rearrangement links TRBV9 to TRBJ2-7; TRBD2 matches 7 bases. Germline V CDR1 and CDR2: SGDLS, YYNGEE. This CDR3 region has 15 residues. The junction had 3 bases not matched to a gene; V was cut back by 0 bases and J by 0 bases.

V and J are TRBV7-8 and TRBJ2-7, with D maybe TRBD2 (6 bases). Germline values: CDR1 SGHVS, CDR2 FQNEAQ. This CDR3 spans 16 amino acids. Trimming stripped 2 bases from V and 1 base from J, with 15 bases between. Written as DNA, the CDR3 is TGTGCCAGCAGCTTACGGGGGAGCCCGGGGTCCTACGAGCAGTACTTC. Translated: CASSLRGSPGSYEQYF.

V is TRBV30 and J is TRBJ1-2, with D possibly being TRBD1 (5 bases). CDR3 length: 14 amino acids. Trimming cost V 1 base and J 8 bases, with 17 bases left between them. CDR1 is GTSNPN and CDR2 is SVGIG in the germline V gene (reference sequence). Here the CDR3 reads CAWSAITGTDGYTF. The CDR3 coding sequence is TGTGCCTGGAGTGCGATCACCGGGACTGACGGCTACACCTTC.

The V call is TRBV7-8, the J call TRBJ1-2, with TRBD1 matching over 8 bases. Germline V gene data show CDR1 as SGHVS and CDR2 as FQNEAQ. The CDR3 has 18 residues. V lost 4 bases to trimming and J lost 0 bases; unmatched junction nucleotides: 13. This chain's CDR3 is CASSSLGQGRVSNYGYTF. Here the CDR3 DNA reads TGTGCCAGCAGCTCCCTAGGACAGGGCCGGGTGTCTAACTATGGCTACACCTTC. The full variable domain, with the rest looked up from reference TRBV7-8 and TRBJ1-2, is GAGVSQSPRYKVAKRGQDVALRCDPISGHVSLFWYQQALGQGPEFLTYFQNEAQLDKSGLPSDRFFAERPEGSVSTLKIQRTQQEDSAVYLCASSSLGQGRVSNYGYTFGSGTRLTVV.

This clone was seen a single time. The chain joins TRBV7-9 to TRBJ2-7; D ambiguous. The germline V gene has CDR1 SEHNR and CDR2 FQNEAQ (reference sequence). The CDR3 totals 11 residues. Trimming shortened V by 7 bases and J by 3 bases, and 7 bases separated the two germline ends. CDR3 sequence: CASTALYEQYF. CDR3 DNA: TGTGCCAGCACTGCCCTCTACGAGCAGTACTTC.

The J gene is TRBJ2-3, the V gene TRBV19, with D possibly TRBD2 on 5 matching bases. Germline V gene data show CDR1 as LNHDA and CDR2 as SQIVND (reference sequence). Trimming shortened V by 5 bases and J by 6 bases, and 12 bases separated the two germline ends. The CDR3 is 13 amino acids. The CDR3 coding sequence is TGTGCCAGTAGTTACGGGAAGTACGATACGCAGTATTTT. Translation: CASSYGKYDTQYF.

This chain uses TRBV27 with TRBJ1-4; D gene ambiguous. Between the trimmed V and J ends, which lost 0 bases and 7 bases, there was a span of 12 bases. The CDR3 sequence is 15 residues long. Germline V gives CDR1 MNHEY, CDR2 SMNVEV (reference sequence). In DNA, the CDR3 is TGTGCCAGCAGTTTATCGGGCCTCTTTGGTGAAAAACTGTTTTTT. Protein sequence: CASSLSGLFGEKLFF.

V is TRBV6-6 and J is TRBJ1-2; maybe TRBD1 (5 bases). The CDR3 consists of 13 residues. Germline V gene data show CDR1 as MNHNY and CDR2 as SVGAGI (reference sequence). Trimming took 2 bases from V and 12 from J, leaving 16 bases between them. CDR3 loop: CASSYTAGPSDTF. CDR3 in DNA: TGTGCCAGCAGTTACACCGCGGGGCCCTCAGACACCTTC.

J is TRBJ2-1 and V is TRBV7-9; D assignment may be TRBD1 or TRBD2 (5 bases each). This CDR3 is 16 amino acids long. The germline gives CDR1 SEHNR, CDR2 FQNEAQ (reference sequence). Deletions cut 5 bases from V and 7 bases from J, with 21 bases between. In DNA, the CDR3 is TGTGCCAGCAGCCAAAAGGGACCAAGAAAGTTGAATGAGCAGTTCTTC. Residues: CASSQKGPRKLNEQFF.

This clone appeared a single time. The chain carries TRBV27 and TRBJ2-1; possibly TRBD1 for D (6 bases). Trimming removed 5 bases from V and 1 base from J, with 12 bases in between. The germline V gene encodes CDR1 MNHEY and CDR2 SMNVEV (reference sequence). This CDR3 region has 15 residues. For the CDR3, the DNA is TGTGCCAGCAGTCAGGGGTCCCTTTCCTACAATGAGCAGTTCTTC. It encodes CASSQGSLSYNEQFF.

This chain joins TRBV9 and TRBJ1-2; maybe TRBD1 (5 bases). The CDR3 totals 15 residues. V was trimmed by 3 bases and J by 1 base, leaving 13 bases between them. The germline V gene has CDR1 SGDLS and CDR2 YYNGEE. Here the CDR3 DNA reads TGTGCCAGCAGCGCGCACTTGACAGTTAACTATGGCTACACCTTC. It is translated as CASSAHLTVNYGYTF.

For this clone: One end of the junction fails to match germline, which may point to a read error. This chain uses TRBV6-5 with TRBJ2-7; either TRBD1 or TRBD2 may supply D (6 bases each). The CDR3 totals 13 residues. Germline CDR1 reads MNHEY; CDR2 reads SVGAGI. This chain's CDR3 is CASTYSEGGEQYF. The CDR3 DNA reads as TGTGCCAGCACTTACTCTGAAGGGGGGGAGCAGTACTTC.

This chain uses TRBV28 with TRBJ2-2, with D maybe TRBD1 (5 bases). The germline V and J ends were trimmed by 2 bases and 4 bases, with 8 bases remaining between them. This CDR3 has 14 residues. The germline CDR1 and CDR2 sequences are MDHEN and SYDVKM. Written as DNA, the CDR3 is TGTGCCAGCAGTTTAATACAGGTCACCGGGGAGCTGTTTTTT. It codes for CASSLIQVTGELFF. Variable domain in full (rest from reference TRBV28 and TRBJ2-2): DVKVTQSSRYLVKRTGEKVFLECVQDMDHENMFWYRQDPGLGLRLIYFSYDVKMKEKGDIPEGYSVSREKKERFSLILESASTNQTSMYLCASSLIQVTGELFFGEGSRLTVL.

The chain links TRBV6-1 to TRBJ1-1, with 7 bases aligning to TRBD1. The CDR3 sequence is 12 residues long. Germline V CDR1 and CDR2: MNHNS, SASEGT. V was pared by 6 bases and J by 3 bases, with 1 base of the junction left unmatched. The CDR3 DNA is TGTGCCAGCAGAACAGGGGACACTGAAGCTTTCTTT. Translating gives CASRTGDTEAFF.

V gene TRBV27 combines with J gene TRBJ2-3, with D perhaps matching TRBD2 (5 bases). The CDR3 sequence is 14 residues long. Trimming pared 4 bases from V and 8 bases from J, leaving 16 bases between. CDR1 is MNHEY and CDR2 is SMNVEV in the germline V gene (reference sequence). CDR3 DNA sequence: TGTGCCAGCAGTTCGGTTGGGCCGGCGGGTACGCAGTATTTT. Translation: CASSSVGPAGTQYF.

The chain joins TRBV28 to TRBJ1-1; D ambiguous. This CDR3 contains 12 residues. Deletions cut 3 bases from V and 6 bases from J, with 8 bases between. In germline, CDR1 is MDHEN, CDR2 SYDVKM. The CDR3 reads CASSFAGAEAFF. The DNA for the CDR3 is TGTGCCAGCAGTTTTGCCGGGGCTGAAGCTTTCTTT.

The chain is built from TRBV10-2 and TRBJ1-5; TRBD1 aligns across 7 bases. CDR1 WSHSY and CDR2 SAAADI come from the germline V gene. This CDR3 contains 13 residues. J was trimmed by 5 bases and V by 5 bases; bases with no gene match: 3. CDR3 loop: CASSLDRDQPQHF. The CDR3, as DNA: TGCGCCAGCAGTTTAGACAGGGATCAGCCCCAGCATTTT.

The gene calls are TRBV28 and TRBJ2-7; perhaps TRBD2 as D (5 bases). V lost 3 bases to trimming and J lost 6 bases, with 9 bases between them. This CDR3 region has 12 residues. The V gene's germline CDR1 is MDHEN and CDR2 SYDVKM. The CDR3 protein is CASSFPGLEQYF. Written as DNA, the CDR3 is TGTGCCAGCAGTTTCCCCGGACTCGAGCAGTACTTC.